Listed here are 18 T cell receptor beta chains from one sample, sequenced in a study of T cells expressing NK-cell markers. From the 5' RACE reads, TCRdb lists one entry per CDR3 protein and no DNA. This table holds 350,000 to 450,000 distinct CDR3 sequences. The sample consisted of blood T cells: a sorted CD56 or NKG2C T cell subset, CD4+ or CD8+ T cells, or bulk PBMC T cells (not recorded which). These receptors all come from a man aged 18-69 years in good health.

The V call is TRBV18, the J call TRBJ1-5. The CDR3 consists of 15 residues. The V gene's germline CDR1 is KGHSH and CDR2 LQKENI. The CDR3 protein is CASSPLGISNQPQHF.

The chain links TRBV12-3 or TRBV12-4 to TRBJ2-2. This CDR3 is 13 amino acids long. The CDR3 loop is CASKRRGTGELFF.

The chain employs TRBV18 and TRBJ1-2; TCRdb's D call of TRBD1 is untestable without DNA. Looked up from germline, CDR1 is KGHSH and CDR2 is LQKENI. The CDR3 sequence is 17 residues long. The CDR3: CASSPGQGLSGNYGYTF.

V usage is TRBV12-3 or TRBV12-4 and J usage is TRBJ2-1; TCRdb's D call, TRBD1, is unchecked because there is no DNA. The CDR3 is made up of 12 amino acids. The CDR3 loop reads CASSLSQGGLFF.

The chain has TRBV28 and TRBJ1-6; the D call of TRBD1 rests on TCRdb alone, since no DNA is present to check it. The CDR3 consists of 16 residues. Germline CDR1 and CDR2: MDHEN and SYDVKM. CDR3 sequence reads: CASSLTGAIENSPLHF.

The chain uses TRBV6-6 and TRBJ1-1; lacking DNA, the TRBD1 call made by TCRdb goes unchecked. The CDR3 has 13 amino acids. The germline CDR1 and CDR2 sequences are MNHNY and SVGAGI (reference sequence). The CDR3 protein is CASRTIGGTEAFF.

The J gene is TRBJ2-2, the V gene TRBV7-3. The CDR3 covers 13 residues. Looked up from germline, CDR1 is SGHTA and CDR2 is FQGTGA. Here the CDR3 reads CASSLRGYGELFF.

The rearrangement uses TRBV5-1 and TRBJ1-1. Germline values: CDR1 SGHRS, CDR2 YFSETQ. This CDR3 has 14 amino acids. The CDR3 here is CASSLDRPNTEAFF.

The chain couples TRBV12-3 or TRBV12-4 to TRBJ1-2; absent DNA, TCRdb's TRBD1 call cannot be checked. The CDR3 extends over 12 amino acids. The CDR3 reads CASSLEGVGYTF.

The rearrangement uses TRBV7-2 and TRBJ2-5; TCRdb lists TRBD1, though no DNA is available to test this call. CDR1 and CDR2 from the germline V gene are SGHTA and FQGNSA. The CDR3 length is 12 residues. The CDR3 spells CASGGVRETQYF.

The V gene is TRBV27, the J gene TRBJ1-5; TCRdb's D gene call, TRBD1, goes unchecked for lack of DNA. The germline V gene encodes CDR1 MNHEY and CDR2 SMNVEV (reference sequence). The CDR3 has 14 amino acids. The CDR3: CASSLNGGGQPQHF.

The chain recombines TRBV3-1 with TRBJ2-7; TCRdb designates TRBD2, a call that cannot be tested without DNA. In germline, CDR1 is LGHDT, CDR2 YNNKEL (reference sequence). The length of the CDR3 is 15 residues. CDR3 protein: CASSQDFGRVHEQYF.

The chain couples TRBV7-9 to TRBJ2-5; TCRdb's D gene call, TRBD1, goes unchecked for lack of DNA. Germline assignment: CDR1 SEHNR and CDR2 FQNEAQ (reference sequence). The CDR3 runs to 15 residues. The CDR3 reads CASSSDRDLQETQYF.

The chain employs TRBV2 and TRBJ2-7; TCRdb selects TRBD2, and the lack of DNA leaves this call unchecked. CDR1 SNHLY and CDR2 FYNNEI come from the germline V gene. The CDR3 is 15 amino acids. CDR3 residues: CASSETLAQSYEQYF.

The chain links TRBV28 to TRBJ2-3; there is no DNA to check the TCRdb D call of TRBD1. The germline V gene encodes CDR1 MDHEN and CDR2 SYDVKM. CDR3 size: 13 residues. The CDR3 sequence: CASLDTNTDTQYF.

The chain recombines TRBV7-2 with TRBJ2-7; the D call from TCRdb, TRBD2, cannot be confirmed without DNA. CDR1 and CDR2 from the germline V gene are SGHTA and FQGNSA. The CDR3 contains 15 residues. The CDR3 loop reads CASSLGRGGTNEQYF.

This chain connects TRBV6-1 to TRBJ2-6; no DNA is available, so the TRBD1 call from TCRdb remains unchecked. The CDR3 spans 16 residues. The germline V gene has CDR1 MNHNS and CDR2 SASEGT. The CDR3 spells CASSPGRVSGANVLTF.

The genes are TRBV2 and TRBJ1-5; TCRdb's D gene call, TRBD1, goes unchecked for lack of DNA. Germline V gene lookup returns CDR1 SNHLY and CDR2 FYNNEI. The CDR3 has 15 residues. The CDR3 reads CASSEGGHSNQPQHF. Variable domain in full (rest from reference TRBV2 and TRBJ1-5): EPEVTQTPSHQVTQMGQEVILRCVPISNHLYFYWYRQILGQKVEFLVSFYNNEISEKSEIFDDQFSVERPDGSNFTLKIRSTKLEDSAMYFCASSEGGHSNQPQHFGDGTRLSIL.